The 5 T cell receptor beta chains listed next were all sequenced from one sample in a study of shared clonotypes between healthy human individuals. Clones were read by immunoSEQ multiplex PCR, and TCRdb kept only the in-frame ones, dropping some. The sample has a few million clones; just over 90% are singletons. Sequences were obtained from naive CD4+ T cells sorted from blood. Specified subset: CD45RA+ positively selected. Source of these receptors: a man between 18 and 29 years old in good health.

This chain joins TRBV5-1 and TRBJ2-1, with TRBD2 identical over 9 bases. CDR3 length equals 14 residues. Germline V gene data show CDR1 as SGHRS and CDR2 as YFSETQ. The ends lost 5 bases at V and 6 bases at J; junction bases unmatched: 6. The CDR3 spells CASSKVAGANEQFF. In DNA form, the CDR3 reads TGCGCCAGCAGTAAGGTAGCGGGGGCCAATGAGCAGTTCTTC.

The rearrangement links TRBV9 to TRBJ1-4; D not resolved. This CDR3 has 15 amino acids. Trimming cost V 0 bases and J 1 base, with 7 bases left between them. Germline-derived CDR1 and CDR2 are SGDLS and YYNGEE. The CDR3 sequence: CASSVASQTNEKLFF. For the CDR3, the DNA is TGTGCCAGCAGCGTAGCGTCGCAAACTAATGAAAAACTGTTTTTT.

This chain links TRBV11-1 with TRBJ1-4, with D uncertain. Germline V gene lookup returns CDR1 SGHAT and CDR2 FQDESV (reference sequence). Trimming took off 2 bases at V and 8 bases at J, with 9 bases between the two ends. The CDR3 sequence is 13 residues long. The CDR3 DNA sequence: TGTGCCAGCAGCTTATGGTCCGGCGAAAAACTGTTTTTT. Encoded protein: CASSLWSGEKLFF.

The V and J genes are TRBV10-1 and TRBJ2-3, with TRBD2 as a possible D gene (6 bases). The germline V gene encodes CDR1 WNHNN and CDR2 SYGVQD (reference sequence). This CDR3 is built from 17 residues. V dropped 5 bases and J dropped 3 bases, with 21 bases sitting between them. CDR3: CASSKTGSQVGTDTQYF. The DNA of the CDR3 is TGCGCCAGCAGTAAGACCGGGAGCCAAGTGGGAACAGATACGCAGTATTTT.

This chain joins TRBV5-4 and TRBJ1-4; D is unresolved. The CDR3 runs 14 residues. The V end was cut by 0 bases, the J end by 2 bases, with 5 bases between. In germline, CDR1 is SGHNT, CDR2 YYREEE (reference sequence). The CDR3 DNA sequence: TGTGCCAGCAGCTTGGACCCGACTAATGAAAAACTGTTTTTT. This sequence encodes CASSLDPTNEKLFF.